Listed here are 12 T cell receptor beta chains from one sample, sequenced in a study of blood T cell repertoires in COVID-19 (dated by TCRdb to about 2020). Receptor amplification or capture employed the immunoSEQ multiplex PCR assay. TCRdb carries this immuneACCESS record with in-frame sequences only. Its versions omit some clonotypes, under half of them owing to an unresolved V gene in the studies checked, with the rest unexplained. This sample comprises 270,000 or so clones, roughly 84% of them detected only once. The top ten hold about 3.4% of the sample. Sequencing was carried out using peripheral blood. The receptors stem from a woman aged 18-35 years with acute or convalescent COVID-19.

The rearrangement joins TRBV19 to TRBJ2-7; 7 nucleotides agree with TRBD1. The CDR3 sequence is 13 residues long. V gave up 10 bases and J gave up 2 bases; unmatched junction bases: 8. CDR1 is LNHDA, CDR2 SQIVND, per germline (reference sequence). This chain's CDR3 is CATRQGTTYEQYF. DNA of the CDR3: TGTGCCACCCGACAGGGAACCACCTACGAGCAGTACTTC.

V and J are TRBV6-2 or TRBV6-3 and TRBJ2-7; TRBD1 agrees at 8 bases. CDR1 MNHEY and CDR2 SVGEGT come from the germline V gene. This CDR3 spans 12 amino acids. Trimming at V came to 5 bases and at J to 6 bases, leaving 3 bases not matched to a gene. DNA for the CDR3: TGTGCCAGCAGTCGCGACAGGGGCGAGCAGTACTTC. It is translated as CASSRDRGEQYF.

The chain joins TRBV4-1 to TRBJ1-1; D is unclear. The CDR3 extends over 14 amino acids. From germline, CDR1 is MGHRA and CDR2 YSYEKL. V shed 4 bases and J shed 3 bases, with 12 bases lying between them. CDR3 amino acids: CASSPLASDTEAFF. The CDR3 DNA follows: TGCGCCAGCAGCCCGCTGGCTAGCGACACTGAAGCTTTCTTT.

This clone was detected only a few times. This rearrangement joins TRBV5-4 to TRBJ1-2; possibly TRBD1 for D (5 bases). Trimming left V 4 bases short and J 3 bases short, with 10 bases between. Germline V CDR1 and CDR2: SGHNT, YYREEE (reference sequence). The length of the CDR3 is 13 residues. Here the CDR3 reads CASSQKTDYGYTF. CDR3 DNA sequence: TGTGCCAGCAGCCAGAAGACAGACTATGGCTACACCTTC.

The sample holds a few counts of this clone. The CDR3: CASSEGAGDTQYF. The CDR3 bases are TGCGCCAGCAGTGAGGGAGCGGGAGATACGCAGTATTTT. The chain combines TRBV10-1 with TRBJ2-3, with D possibly matching TRBD2 (6 bases). Looked up from germline, CDR1 is WNHNN and CDR2 is SYGVQD (reference sequence). V lost 2 bases and J 5 bases, leaving 8 bases between the germline ends. CDR3 length equals 13 residues.

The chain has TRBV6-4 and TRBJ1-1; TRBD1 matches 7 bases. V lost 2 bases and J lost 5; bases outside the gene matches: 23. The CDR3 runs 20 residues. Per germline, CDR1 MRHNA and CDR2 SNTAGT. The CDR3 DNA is TGTGCCAGCAGTGACAGGGCGGTCAGGGGGTCAGGAGTGGAGGGTACTGAAGCTTTCTTT. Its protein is CASSDRAVRGSGVEGTEAFF.

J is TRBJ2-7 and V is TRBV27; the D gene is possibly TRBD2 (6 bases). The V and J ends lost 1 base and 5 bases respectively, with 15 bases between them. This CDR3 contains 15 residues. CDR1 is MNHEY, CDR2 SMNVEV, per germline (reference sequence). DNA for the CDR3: TGTGCCAGCAGTTTATTCTCTTGGGGCGGGGACGAGCAGTACTTC. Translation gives CASSLFSWGGDEQYF.

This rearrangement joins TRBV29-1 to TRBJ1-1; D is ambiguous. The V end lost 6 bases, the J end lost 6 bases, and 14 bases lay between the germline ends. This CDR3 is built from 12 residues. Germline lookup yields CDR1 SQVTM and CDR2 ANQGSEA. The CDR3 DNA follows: TGCAGCGTCGCCCGGGAGAGCGCTGAAGCTTTCTTT. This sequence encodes CSVARESAEAFF. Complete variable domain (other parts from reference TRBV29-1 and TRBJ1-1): SAVISQKPSRDICQRGTSLTIQCQVDSQVTMMFWYRQQPGQSLTLIATANQGSEATYESGFVIDKFPISRPNLTFSTLTVSNMSPEDSSIYLCSVARESAEAFFGQGTRLTVV.

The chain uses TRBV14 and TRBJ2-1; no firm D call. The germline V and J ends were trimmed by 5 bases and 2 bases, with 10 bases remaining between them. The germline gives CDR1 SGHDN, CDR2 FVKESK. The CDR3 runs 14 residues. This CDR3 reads CASSGPITYNEQFF. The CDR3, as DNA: TGTGCCAGCAGCGGGCCAATCACCTACAATGAGCAGTTCTTC.

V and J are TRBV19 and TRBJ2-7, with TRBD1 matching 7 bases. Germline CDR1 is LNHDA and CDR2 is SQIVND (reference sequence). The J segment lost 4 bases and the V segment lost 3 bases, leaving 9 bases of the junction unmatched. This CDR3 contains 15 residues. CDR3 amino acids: CASSIFSGGAYEQYF. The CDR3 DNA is TGTGCCAGTAGTATTTTTTCAGGGGGTGCGTACGAGCAGTACTTC.

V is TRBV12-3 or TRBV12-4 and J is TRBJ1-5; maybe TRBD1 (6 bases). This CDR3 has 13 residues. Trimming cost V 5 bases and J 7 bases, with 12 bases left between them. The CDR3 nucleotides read TGTGCCAGCAGTCAGGGGAGGGGGCAGCCCCAGCATTTT. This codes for CASSQGRGQPQHF.

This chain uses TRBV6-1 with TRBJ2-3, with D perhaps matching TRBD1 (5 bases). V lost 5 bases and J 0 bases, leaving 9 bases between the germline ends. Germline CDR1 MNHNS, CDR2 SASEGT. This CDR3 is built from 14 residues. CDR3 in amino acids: CASSLTVSTDTQYF. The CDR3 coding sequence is TGTGCCAGCAGTTTGACAGTAAGCACAGATACGCAGTATTTT.